The T cell receptor (beta chain) described here comes from a study of blood T cells in healthy people across ages. V lost 0 bases and J lost 5, with 10 bases in between. The CDR3 covers 14 residues. Looked up from germline, CDR1 is PRHDT and CDR2 is FYEKMQ (reference sequence). With a J-beta primer mix and a sample-barcoded 5' primer, a second PCR ran about 7 to 11 cycles. MiXCR was run by TCRdb on the 5' RACE reads, yielding one entry per CDR3 protein. The table records 1,800,000 or so distinct CDR3 sequences, approximately 40% of them present only once. Sample: blood. The clonotype comes from a human donor in good health. The gene calls are TRBV13 and TRBJ2-5; TRBD2 is a possible D gene (6 bases). CDR3 protein: CASSLGGGYETQYF. The CDR3 DNA is TGTGCCAGCAGCTTAGGTGGAGGGTATGAGACCCAGTACTTC.